A selection of T cell receptor beta chains follows, all from one sample in a study of shared clonotypes between healthy human individuals. Sequencing was performed with immunoSEQ multiplex PCR; in TCRdb, only in-frame clones are kept and a portion is missing. The sample consists of more than 900,000 clones, 78% of them appearing once. Sequencing input: memory CD4+ T cells from PBMCs. These receptors came from a man aged 18 to 29 in good health. Some clones in this sample may be carry-over from other donors' samples. Both conserved end residues are part of each CDR3. The D gene is left open where the match is weak. Clone size, where shown, is once, few, many, or a class for clones that have expanded.

clone_size	j_call	d_call	v_call	cdr3_aa	cdr3_nt
-	TRBJ1-1	-	TRBV10-2	CASIGTEAFF	TGCGCCAGTATCGGGACTGAAGCTTTCTTT
-	TRBJ1-1	-	TRBV27	CASQVAGNTEAFF	TGTGCCAGCCAGGTGGCGGGGAACACTGAAGCTTTCTTT
-	TRBJ1-2	-	TRBV28	CASKAGGGSGYTF	TGTGCCAGCAAGGCGGGGGGCGGGTCTGGCTACACCTTC
-	TRBJ2-1	-	TRBV6-4	CASSDHNEQFF	TGTGCCAGCAGTGACCACAATGAGCAGTTCTTC
-	TRBJ1-2	-	TRBV2	CASSEGHWDGYTF	TGTGCCAGCAGTGAAGGGCACTGGGATGGCTACACCTTC
-	TRBJ2-7	-	TRBV19	CASSQGFYSYEQYF	TGTGCCAGTAGTCAAGGGTTCTACTCCTACGAGCAGTACTTC
-	TRBJ1-2	-	TRBV7-2	CASSLTESYGYTF	TGTGCCAGCAGCCTAACGGAGAGCTATGGCTACACCTTC
-	TRBJ2-7	-	TRBV14	CASSPQGSYEQYF	TGTGCCAGCAGCCCTCAGGGCTCCTACGAGCAGTACTTC
once	TRBJ1-3	-	TRBV7-3	CASSPGGNTIYF	TGTGCCAGCAGCCCCGGGGGAAACACCATATATTTT
-	TRBJ1-2	-	TRBV7-9	CASQGWGRNYGYTF	TGTGCCAGTCAAGGTTGGGGGAGGAACTATGGCTACACCTTC
-	TRBJ2-4	-	TRBV25-1	CASSEGAGRAKNIQYF	TGTGCCAGCAGTGAAGGGGCAGGGAGGGCCAAAAACATTCAGTACTTC
-	TRBJ1-4	TRBD1	TRBV5-1	CASSLFAGGNEKLFF	TGCGCCAGCAGCTTGTTTGCAGGGGGGAATGAAAAACTGTTTTTT
-	TRBJ2-5	TRBD1	TRBV14	CASSRGQGLAQYF	TGTGCCAGCAGCCGAGGACAGGGTTTAGCCCAGTACTTC
-	TRBJ1-1	-	TRBV2	CASSGSRGAEAFF	TGTGCCAGCAGTGGGTCGCGGGGGGCTGAAGCTTTCTTT
once	TRBJ1-1	TRBD1	TRBV6-1	CASSPRQGLNTEAFF	TGTGCCAGCAGTCCACGACAGGGTTTGAACACTGAAGCTTTCTTT
-	TRBJ1-1	-	TRBV28	CASSGVRGGSGTEAFF	TGTGCCAGCAGTGGAGTCAGGGGAGGAAGTGGCACTGAAGCTTTCTTT
-	TRBJ1-4	TRBD1	TRBV5-1	CASSKTGGDGEKLFF	TGCGCCAGCAGCAAAACAGGGGGCGATGGTGAAAAACTGTTTTTT
-	TRBJ2-2	-	TRBV5-5	CASSFGPGAGELFF	TGTGCCAGCAGCTTTGGGCCGGGGGCCGGGGAGCTGTTTTTT
-	TRBJ1-4	-	TRBV19	CASSIVAQRGEKLFF	TGTGCCAGTAGTATAGTCGCTCAGAGGGGGGAAAAACTGTTTTTT
-	TRBJ1-5	-	TRBV5-4	CASSPPEGGPQHF	TGTGCCAGCAGCCCGCCTGAGGGGGGGCCCCAGCATTTT
-	TRBJ1-3	-	TRBV7-6	CASSLRGEAGNTIYF	TGTGCCAGCAGCTTAAGGGGGGAAGCTGGAAACACCATATATTTT
-	TRBJ1-1	-	TRBV4-3	CASSQIGQRATEAFF	TGCGCCAGCAGCCAAATTGGCCAGCGGGCCACTGAAGCTTTCTTT
once	TRBJ2-5	-	TRBV5-4	CASTSFGETQYF	TGTGCCAGCACCTCATTTGGGGAGACCCAGTACTTC
-	TRBJ2-7	-	TRBV6-6	CASSYWGDEQYF	TGTGCCAGCAGTTACTGGGGGGACGAGCAGTACTTC
-	TRBJ2-7	-	TRBV30	CAWSQTEEQYF	TGTGCCTGGAGCCAAACGGAGGAGCAGTACTTC
-	TRBJ1-5	-	TRBV19	CASTPWGSNQPQHF	TGTGCCAGTACCCCGTGGGGTAGCAATCAGCCCCAGCATTTT
many	TRBJ2-7	-	TRBV7-7	CASSLSLRTYEQYF	TGTGCCAGCAGCTTAAGTCTCCGGACCTACGAGCAGTACTTC
few	TRBJ2-7	-	TRBV4-2	CASSQDDVGPRGEQYF	TGTGCCAGCAGCCAAGACGACGTGGGCCCGAGAGGCGAGCAGTACTTC
-	TRBJ2-1	-	TRBV9	CASSAGPISYNEQFF	TGTGCCAGCAGCGCGGGACCGATTTCCTACAATGAGCAGTTCTTC
once	TRBJ2-2	TRBD1	TRBV7-4	CASSRGQYTGELFF	TGTGCCAGCAGCCGGGGACAGTATACCGGGGAGCTGTTTTTT
-	TRBJ2-7	-	TRBV5-8	CASSPAGSSYEQYF	TGTGCCAGCAGCCCGGCAGGCAGCTCCTACGAGCAGTACTTC
few	TRBJ2-7	-	TRBV6-1	CASSEFGPILPYEQYF	TGTGCCAGCAGTGAATTCGGTCCAATTCTTCCCTACGAGCAGTACTTC
-	TRBJ1-4	TRBD1	TRBV10-1	CANQGTGGRSREKLFF	TGCGCCAACCAGGGGACAGGGGGCCGGAGCCGCGAAAAACTGTTTTTT
once	TRBJ2-2	TRBD2	TRBV7-2	CASSLGGGGGNTGELFF	TGTGCCAGCAGCTTAGGTGGCGGCGGGGGGAACACCGGGGAGCTGTTTTTT
-	TRBJ2-5	-	TRBV2	CASSEQGETQYF	TGTGCCAGCAGTGAACAAGGGGAGACCCAGTACTTC
few	TRBJ2-3	-	TRBV9	CASSVGMASYSTDTQYF	TGTGCCAGCAGCGTAGGTATGGCTTCCTATAGCACAGATACGCAGTATTTT
-	TRBJ2-5	-	TRBV19	CASSTSPTQETQYF	TGTGCCAGTAGCACGTCCCCTACCCAAGAGACCCAGTACTTC
-	TRBJ2-5	-	TRBV7-2	CASSPPGLATWETQYF	TGTGCCAGCAGCCCCCCGGGACTGGCAACCTGGGAGACCCAGTACTTC
many	TRBJ2-3	-	TRBV5-1	CASSEWATDTQYF	TGCGCCAGCAGCGAGTGGGCCACAGATACGCAGTATTTT
-	TRBJ1-4	-	TRBV6-5	CASSLKGVAGEKLFF	TGTGCCAGCAGCCTAAAAGGGGTTGCGGGGGAAAAACTGTTTTTT
few	TRBJ1-3	-	TRBV5-6	CASSDGPVSGNTIYF	TGTGCCAGCAGCGATGGACCTGTGTCTGGAAACACCATATATTTT
few	TRBJ2-7	TRBD1	TRBV27	CASSLWDRVNYEQYF	TGTGCCAGCAGTTTATGGGACAGGGTTAACTACGAGCAGTACTTC
-	TRBJ2-6	-	TRBV2	CASISVEGANVLTF	TGTGCCAGCATCTCTGTTGAGGGGGCCAACGTCCTGACTTTC
-	TRBJ2-2	-	TRBV7-3	CASSVTNTGELFF	TGTGCCAGCAGCGTGACGAACACCGGGGAGCTGTTTTTT
-	TRBJ1-1	-	TRBV2	CASSGGRYTEAFF	TGTGCCAGCAGTGGGGGACGCTACACTGAAGCTTTCTTT
-	TRBJ2-7	TRBD1	TRBV27	CASSPTGTGLSYEQYF	TGTGCCAGCAGTCCGACTGGGACAGGGTTGTCCTACGAGCAGTACTTC
few	TRBJ1-5	-	TRBV7-3	CASSLEGRGNQPQHF	TGTGCCAGCAGCTTAGAGGGCCGGGGCAATCAGCCCCAGCATTTT
-	TRBJ2-5	TRBD2	TRBV28	CASSLFAGGLETQYF	TGTGCCAGCAGTTTATTTGCGGGAGGGCTGGAGACCCAGTACTTC
once	TRBJ1-2	-	TRBV30	CAWSGGGTLYGYTF	TGTGCCTGGAGTGGGGGCGGGACCCTCTATGGCTACACCTTC
once	TRBJ1-1	TRBD1	TRBV2	CASSDLQGAITEAFF	TGTGCCAGCAGTGATCTTCAGGGGGCTATCACTGAAGCTTTCTTT
-	TRBJ1-1	-	TRBV27	CASGRDGEAFF	TGTGCCAGCGGGCGGGACGGTGAAGCTTTCTTT
-	TRBJ2-7	TRBD2	TRBV2	CASIPSGTREQYF	TGTGCCAGCATCCCTAGCGGGACTCGTGAGCAGTACTTC
-	TRBJ2-5	TRBD2	TRBV11-3	CASSFGLGGEQYF	TGTGCCAGCAGCTTCGGACTAGGAGGGGAGCAGTACTTC
-	TRBJ2-1	-	TRBV7-6	CASSAAGANEQFF	TGTGCCAGCAGCGCAGCTGGGGCGAATGAGCAGTTCTTC